This T cell receptor (beta chain) was recovered during a study of cytomegalovirus exposure and HLA in healthy donors (dated by TCRdb to 2015 to 2018). Some background on the complete study: An earlier analysis of several hundred of the donors reported more than 250 Gb of sequence data and 100 million to 140 million unique TCR beta sequences from about 179 million T cells. High-throughput TCR immunosequencing, statistical association of individual TCRs with disease status, and machine learning were combined to predict cytomegalovirus infection status. The study profiled the T cell repertoires of some 610 subjects by immunosequencing and related them to cytomegalovirus serostatus. An early release that covered about 600 HLA-typed donors contained about 290 gigabases of sequencing data and 75 million to 100 million unique TCR sequences. All discovery cohort repertoires had been generated using a single sequencing platform. Of the roughly 420 genotyped donors, 81% were placed in the genetic ancestry cluster associated with self-reported Caucasian donors. Typing coverage differed by locus: A, B, C, DRB1 and DQB1 were typed in about 620-630 donors, DQA1 in about 560, DPA1 in 600 to 610, and DPB1 in around 490. To study patterns of TCR occurrence, a later analysis re-analyzed previously published TCR beta repertoires from 500 to 850 donors and added high-resolution HLA genotyping. The study aimed to test whether signatures of past pathogen exposure could be identified by cataloging public T cell receptors. Donor age, sex, ethnicity and CMV serostatus were compiled alongside the repertoire data. Besides the first cohort of around 700 subjects, a separate validation cohort made up of 95 to 150 different subjects was used. On average, roughly 240,000 unique TCR beta nucleotide sequences were sequenced per donor among 300 to 500 genotyped donors of the cohort, with about 19% of those sequences being non-productive. HLA typing included class I and class II loci at four-digit resolution. An earlier analysis of 587 of the donors applied high-throughput TCR beta sequencing to assess whether each TCR beta V gene segment acted as functional or pseudogenic. Genome-wide SNP genotypes for about 65% of the roughly 670 donors were used in a later genetic analysis, which treated that subset as a discovery cohort. Five DR-DQ haplotypes were handled as single units for association and clustering because linkage in the cohort was strong. In the later analysis, no new phenotypic data were used to find candidate immune exposures; instead, reliance was placed on TCR beta sequences and their occurrence across donors.

The CDR3 sequence holds 16 residues, the cysteine and phenylalanine included. The only DNA kept is the CDR3, 48 bases in frame from the first base. V drops 6 bases and J drops 1 base, leaving 15 bases in between. Per the germline V gene, MDHEN is the CDR1 and SYDVKM is the CDR2. The cohort comprised some 700 healthy bone marrow donors. At the time of sampling, all cohort members were nominally healthy, though unrecorded immune exposures were likely present. The donor was CMV seronegative and was included in the group of approximately 350 seronegative cohort members. Each donor provided a peripheral blood sample, and peripheral blood mononuclear cells were used for TCR beta sequencing. Genomic DNA was extracted from the blood cell samples with the Qiagen DNeasy Blood Extraction Kit. Libraries were made using the immunoSEQ multiplex PCR assay. A mixture of 60 forward primers for TCR Vbeta segments and 13 reverse primers for TCR Jbeta segments was used in the multiplex PCR. The CDR3 region of rearranged TCR beta genes was amplified from genomic DNA by a multiplex PCR assay. The Illumina HiSeq System was used to sequence the amplified TCR beta libraries as 87-base-pair reads. On the study's bioinformatics: A later analysis tallied about 77 million unique TCR beta chains across the 666 repertoires, and some 10 million of those chains were shared by two or more donors. To remove PCR and sequencing errors, raw reads were error-corrected and collapsed into unique sequences using a nearest-neighbor algorithm that merged closely related sequences. To assign V, D and J gene segments, CDR3 sequences were aligned to IMGT reference sequences. Each retained sequence needed at least a six-nucleotide match to both a V gene segment and a J gene segment. Rearrangements were called productive when the CDR3 lacked stop codons and stayed in frame with V and J; all others were non-productive. CDR3 was defined by IMGT convention, running from the second conserved V-encoded cysteine to the conserved J-encoded phenylalanine. Sequences without an unambiguous match to a single V gene segment were excluded from the earlier analysis of 500 to 700 of the donors. An earlier analysis of 587 of the donors called V segments functional above 56.7% productive rearrangements and segregating when the between-donor standard deviation exceeded 5%. A statistical classification framework was built for diagnosing cytomegalovirus status from the catalog of TCR beta chain sequences. In a later analysis, TCR nucleotide sequences were compared against IMGT/GENE-DB human TR gene sequences so that V and J genes could be assigned. A later analysis assigned CDR3 sequences and most-parsimonious VDJ recombination scenarios with the TCRdist pipeline. In a later analysis, each TCR beta chain was defined by its CDR3 amino acid sequence together with its V-gene family, and reads lacking a unique V-gene family were excluded. To address suspected cross-contamination and a sequencing artifact, a later analysis removed 450 to 700 highly shared, low-generation-probability nucleotide sequences. In a later analysis, a clonal expansion index was calculated for each public chain from normalized within-repertoire ranks of inferred template counts. In a later analysis, generation probabilities were computed with a VDJ recombination model fitted to out-of-frame rearrangements, and the resulting probabilities were checked against IGoR. Hypergeometric tests were used in a later analysis to score TCR-TCR, TCR-HLA and TCR-CMV co-occurrence, with a repertoire-size bias correction applied to the TCR pairs. False discovery rates were estimated in a later analysis by permuting HLA or CMV assignments 20 times. In a later analysis, co-occurring TCRs were grouped using DBSCAN, with TCRdist sequence similarity added in when clustering inside HLA-allele-positive subsets. For co-occurrence clustering, repertoires with fewer than 30,000 or more than 120,000 public chains were excluded, along with roughly 5 repertoires with anomalous nucleotide sharing. Drawn from immuneACCESS, this table holds only the in-frame rearrangements with V and J called that TCRdb kept. Clones are partly lost; checked studies trace under half to an unresolved V gene and leave the rest unexplained. The V and J calls and clone size are taken from that table; D and trimming were inferred from the DNA. The sample table shows roughly 93,000 clones, and about four fifths are seen once. The ten largest clones take up about 6.8% of the sample.

What the research found in general, with its limitations: Linkage disequilibrium might explain the correlated functional status among segregating V segments, but an unknown experimental factor could not be ruled out. Because the 87-base-pair reads could not distinguish some IMGT-functional V segments, including TRBV6-2 and TRBV6-3, those segments were excluded. A later analysis found that TCR association rates varied across HLA loci, with DRB1 alleles showing the most associated TCRs and HLA-C alleles the fewest. A total of fewer than 200 TCR beta chains were listed by the study as associated with cytomegalovirus. A further reported finding was that TCR beta sequences accurately predicted the HLA-A and HLA-B alleles for most subjects in the first cohort. Specific HLA alleles were associated with roughly 17,000 TCR beta sequences at a false discovery rate of 0.05 in a later analysis. V-gene and J-gene trimming of TCR beta chains was associated with a missense DCLRE1C variant in a later genetic analysis, and the association was replicated in an independent cohort. Roughly uniform sequencing depth across donors was assumed in presence/absence analyses, although this assumption may not hold. The classifier was reported to diagnose cytomegalovirus status with high specificity and sensitivity in both the original cohort and the validation cohort. When HLA alleles, especially DR and DQ, strongly co-occurred, attributing TCR associations to individual alleles was difficult. In vitro tests confirmed that a few of the cytomegalovirus-associated TCR beta chains recognize cytomegalovirus antigens. In an earlier analysis of 587 of the donors, most TCR beta V segments were observed in productive rearrangements about 87% or about 30% of the time, broadly matching IMGT annotations. The only immune exposure information available for the cohort was CMV serostatus. According to a later analysis, parvovirus B19, influenza, CMV and Epstein-Barr virus appeared linked to several top co-occurrence clusters. While some public TCRs were present in many individuals, most TCR sequences turned up only very rarely across donors. In a later analysis, HLA-associated TCR beta chains were found to be more clonally expanded and to have lower generation probabilities than equally common non-associated chains. The cohort was sequenced for TCR beta chains only, and without alpha or paired-chain data the features that could be detected were limited. A cluster of highly shared sequence variants was judged likely to be a technical artifact of the sequencing pipeline. Because counts were too low, roughly 16 rarely observed V segments, including chromosome 9 orphons, were left out of the earlier analysis of 587 of the donors. Most CMV-associated TCR beta chains appeared to be HLA-restricted in a later analysis, and the HLA associations seemed to be driven largely by CMV exposure. The authors suggested that the approach could potentially be generalized to other disease states and immunological phenotypes. Because HLA typing was missing for some donors at each locus, association tests included only the typed subset. Compared with the roughly 700-donor mean, donors in an Asian-associated ancestry cluster had fewer N-insertions in productive TCRs, according to a later genetic analysis.

On this clone: The antigen it recognizes is unknown. No quality values exist for individual bases; no much larger clone is one base distant.

The V and J genes are TRBV28 and TRBJ1-4, and the D gene may be TRBD1, 6 bases matching. The source is a man aged 25-45 years in good health and CMV-seronegative. Specimen: PBMCs. The CDR3 reads CASRLQGDGTNEKLFF. The nucleotide sequence reads TGTGCCAGCAGACTACAGGGAGACGGAACTAATGAAAAACTGTTTTTT.